The rows below give T cell receptor beta chains drawn from one sample of a study of shared clonotypes between healthy human individuals. Sequencing was performed with immunoSEQ multiplex PCR; in TCRdb, only in-frame clones are kept and a portion is missing. The top ten clones hold more than 0.35% of a sample with 2 million to 3 million clones, approximately 94% of them seen once. The sample was naive CD4+ T cells from PBMCs. The receptors derive from a young man in good health. Some clones in this sample may be carry-over from other donors' samples. Each CDR3 is given with its conserved first and last residue. D genes are given only for firm matches. The size entry is marked missing in some rows and otherwise reads once, few, many or a size class.

TGTGCCAGCACCCAGTCCAGGGGCACCCAGCCCCAGCATTTT,CASTQSRGTQPQHF,NA,TRBV7-2,TRBJ1-5,NA
TGTGCCAGCGGATCCAGACACGGCGGGAACACTGAAGCTTTCTTT,CASGSRHGGNTEAFF,few,TRBV6-1,TRBJ1-1,NA
TGTGCTAGTGGTTTGTCAGGGGTCGGGACCCAGTACTTC,CASGLSGVGTQYF,NA,TRBV12-5,TRBJ2-5,NA
TGTGCCAGCAGTTTAGTCGGGAGTCGCGAGTATTTT,CASSLVGSREYF,NA,TRBV28,TRBJ2-3,NA
TGTGCCAGCAGCTTAGGGGGGGCCCTTAACTATGGCTACACCTTC,CASSLGGALNYGYTF,NA,TRBV7-2,TRBJ1-2,NA
TGTGCCAGCACCTTTACGGGAGGGCCTAGAGAGACCCAGTACTTC,CASTFTGGPRETQYF,NA,TRBV9,TRBJ2-5,TRBD2
TGTGCCAGCAGAATCTCGCTCAACTACGAGCAGTACTTC,CASRISLNYEQYF,NA,TRBV28,TRBJ2-7,NA
TGTGCCAGCAGTTACCCCCGGGTCGGGGAGCTGTTTTTT,CASSYPRVGELFF,few,TRBV6-5,TRBJ2-2,NA
TGTGCCAGCAGCCCCTACGAGCAGTACTTC,CASSPYEQYF,NA,TRBV25-1,TRBJ2-7,NA
TGTGCCAGCAGCTTAGTGGCAAGGTGGGGTGAAAAACTGTTTTTT,CASSLVARWGEKLFF,NA,TRBV28,TRBJ1-4,NA
TGCAGCGCCCCGACAGAGAAAGGACAAGAGACCCAGTACTTC,CSAPTEKGQETQYF,NA,TRBV29-1,TRBJ2-5,NA
TGCAGCGTTGAGACAGGGTACACAGATACGCAGTATTTT,CSVETGYTDTQYF,NA,TRBV29-1,TRBJ2-3,TRBD1
TGTGCCAGCAGTTTACGGCAGCCCAGCTATGGCTACACCTTC,CASSLRQPSYGYTF,NA,TRBV28,TRBJ1-2,NA
TGTGCCAGCAGTTATCCCGGATGGGCTTCCACCTACGAGCAGTACTTC,CASSYPGWASTYEQYF,once,TRBV6-6,TRBJ2-7,NA
TGCAGCGTTGAAGAGCGACGGCGGCGTGGCGCATGGCAGTACTTC,CSVEERRRRGAWQYF,once,TRBV29-1,TRBJ2-7,NA
TGTGCCAGCAGACGCACAGGGGGCAAGGAGAACACTGAAGCTTTCTTT,CASRRTGGKENTEAFF,NA,TRBV7-2,TRBJ1-1,TRBD1
TGTGCCAGCAACGGCGGGAGTAGCACAGATACGCAGTATTTT,CASNGGSSTDTQYF,NA,TRBV28,TRBJ2-3,TRBD2
TGTGCCATCAGTGAAGTAGGGGACAGATCTTTCTTT,CAISEVGDRSFF,NA,TRBV10-3,TRBJ1-1,TRBD1
TGTGCCAGCAGCTTGACGGGACTCTCCGGGGGGTACATTCAGTACTTC,CASSLTGLSGGYIQYF,NA,TRBV7-3,TRBJ2-4,TRBD2
TGTGCCAGCAGAATCGGGACTAGCGGGAGCAATGAGCAGTTCTTC,CASRIGTSGSNEQFF,NA,TRBV27,TRBJ2-1,TRBD2
TGTGCCAGCAGCTTTTCGAGCGGGAGTGGGGATACGCAGTATTTT,CASSFSSGSGDTQYF,NA,TRBV7-2,TRBJ2-3,TRBD2
TGCGCCAGCAGCTTTTCGGGACAGGGTAACGAGCAGTACTTC,CASSFSGQGNEQYF,NA,TRBV5-1,TRBJ2-7,TRBD1
TGTGCCAGCAGTTACCCATCAGGGACCGGGGAGCTGTTTTTT,CASSYPSGTGELFF,NA,TRBV6-5,TRBJ2-2,NA
TGTGCCAGCAGTTTACGGGACCATGGGAATGAGCAGTTCTTC,CASSLRDHGNEQFF,NA,TRBV27,TRBJ2-1,NA
TGTGCCTGGAGCCGGGGGGGAACCTCTGGGGCCAACGTCCTGACTTTC,CAWSRGGTSGANVLTF,NA,TRBV30,TRBJ2-6,TRBD2
TGTGCCACCAGCAAAGGACAGGGGGTAGGCAATGAGCAGTTCTTC,CATSKGQGVGNEQFF,once,TRBV15,TRBJ2-1,TRBD1
TGTGCCAGCAGACTCGGACACCTGAACACTGAAGCTTTCTTT,CASRLGHLNTEAFF,NA,TRBV6-5,TRBJ1-1,NA